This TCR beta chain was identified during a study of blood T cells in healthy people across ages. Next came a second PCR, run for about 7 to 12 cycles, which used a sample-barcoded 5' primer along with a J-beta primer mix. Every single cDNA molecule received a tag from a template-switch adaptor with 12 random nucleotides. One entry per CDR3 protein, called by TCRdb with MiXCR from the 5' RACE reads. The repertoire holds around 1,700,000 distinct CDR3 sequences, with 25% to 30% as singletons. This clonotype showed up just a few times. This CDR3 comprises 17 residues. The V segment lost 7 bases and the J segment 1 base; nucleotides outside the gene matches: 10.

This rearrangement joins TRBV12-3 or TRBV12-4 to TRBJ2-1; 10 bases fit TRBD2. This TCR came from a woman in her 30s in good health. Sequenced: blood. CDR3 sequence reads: CASIGPSGGRSYNEQFF. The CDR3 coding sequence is TGTGCCAGCATCGGGCCTAGCGGGGGTCGATCCTACAATGAGCAGTTCTTC.